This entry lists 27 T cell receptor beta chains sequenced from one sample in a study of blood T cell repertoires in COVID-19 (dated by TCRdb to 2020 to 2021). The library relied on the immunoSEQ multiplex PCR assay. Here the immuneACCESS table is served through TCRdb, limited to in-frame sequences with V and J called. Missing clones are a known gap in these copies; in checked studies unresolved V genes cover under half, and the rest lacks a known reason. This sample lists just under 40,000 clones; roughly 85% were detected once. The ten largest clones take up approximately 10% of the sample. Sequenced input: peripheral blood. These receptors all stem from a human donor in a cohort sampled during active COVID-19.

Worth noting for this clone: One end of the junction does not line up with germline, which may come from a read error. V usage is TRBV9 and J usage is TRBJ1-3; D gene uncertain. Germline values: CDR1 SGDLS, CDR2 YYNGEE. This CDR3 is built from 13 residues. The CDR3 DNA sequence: TGTGCCAGCAGCCCACCCTCTAGAAACACCATATATTTT. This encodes CASSPPSRNTIYF.

CDR3 coding DNA: TGTGCCAGCAGCTCGGACAGGGTGACCCCAGATACGCAGTATTTT. The encoded protein is CASSSDRVTPDTQYF. This chain connects TRBV5-4 to TRBJ2-3; 8 bases fit TRBD1. This CDR3 has 15 amino acids. Losses at the gene ends were 3 bases for V and 4 bases for J; bases not matched to a gene: 7. Germline values: CDR1 SGHNT, CDR2 YYREEE (reference sequence).

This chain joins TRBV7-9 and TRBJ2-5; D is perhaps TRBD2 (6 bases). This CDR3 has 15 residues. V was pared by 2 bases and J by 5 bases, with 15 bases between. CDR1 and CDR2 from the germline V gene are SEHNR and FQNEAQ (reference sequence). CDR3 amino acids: CASSLNTGVGETQYF. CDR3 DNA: TGTGCCAGCAGCTTAAATACGGGAGTAGGGGAGACCCAGTACTTC.

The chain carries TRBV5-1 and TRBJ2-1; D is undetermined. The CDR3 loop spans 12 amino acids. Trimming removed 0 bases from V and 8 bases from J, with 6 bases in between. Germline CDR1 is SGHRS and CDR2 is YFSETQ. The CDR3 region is CASSLEAHEQFF. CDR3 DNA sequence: TGCGCCAGCAGCTTGGAAGCCCATGAGCAGTTCTTC.

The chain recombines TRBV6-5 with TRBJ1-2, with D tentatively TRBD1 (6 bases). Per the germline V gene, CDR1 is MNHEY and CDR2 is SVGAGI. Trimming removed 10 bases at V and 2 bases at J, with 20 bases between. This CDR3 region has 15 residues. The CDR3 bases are TGTGCCACTACAACTGGCGGGGGGGCCAACTATGGCTACACCTTC. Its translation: CATTTGGGANYGYTF.

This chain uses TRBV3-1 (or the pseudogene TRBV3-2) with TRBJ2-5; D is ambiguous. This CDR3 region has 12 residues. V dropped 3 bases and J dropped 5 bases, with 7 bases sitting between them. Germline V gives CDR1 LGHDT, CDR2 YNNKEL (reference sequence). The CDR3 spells CASSQLAETQYF. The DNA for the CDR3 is TGTGCCAGCAGCCAGCTTGCGGAGACCCAGTACTTC.

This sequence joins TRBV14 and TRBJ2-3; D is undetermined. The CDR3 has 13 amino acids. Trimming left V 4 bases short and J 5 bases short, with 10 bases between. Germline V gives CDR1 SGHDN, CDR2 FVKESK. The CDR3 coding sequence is TGTGCCAGCAGCCGAGGTTCGGTAGATACGCAGTATTTT. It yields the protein CASSRGSVDTQYF.

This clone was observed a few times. CDR3 region: CASSLGSGDQPQHF. DNA for the CDR3: TGTGCCAGCAGCTTAGGGTCAGGGGATCAGCCCCAGCATTTT. This chain links TRBV7-9 with TRBJ1-5, with a tentative D call TRBD1 (6 bases). CDR1 and CDR2 (germline): SEHNR, FQNEAQ (reference sequence). The CDR3 length is 14 residues. Trimming took 1 base from V and 5 from J, leaving 9 bases between them.

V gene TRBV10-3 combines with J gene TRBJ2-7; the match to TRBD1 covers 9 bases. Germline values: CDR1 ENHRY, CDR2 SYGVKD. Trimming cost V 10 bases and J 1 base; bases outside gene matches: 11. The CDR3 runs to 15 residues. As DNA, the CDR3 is TGTGCCAGCCTACAGGGGGCCAACAGATCCTACGAGCAGTACTTC. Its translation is CASLQGANRSYEQYF.

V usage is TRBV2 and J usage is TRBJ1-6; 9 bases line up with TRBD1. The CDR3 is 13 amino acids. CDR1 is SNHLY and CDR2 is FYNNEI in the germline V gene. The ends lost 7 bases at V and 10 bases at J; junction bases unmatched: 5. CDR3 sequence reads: CASTGTGRSPLHF. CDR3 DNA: TGTGCCAGCACCGGGACAGGGAGGTCACCCCTCCACTTT.

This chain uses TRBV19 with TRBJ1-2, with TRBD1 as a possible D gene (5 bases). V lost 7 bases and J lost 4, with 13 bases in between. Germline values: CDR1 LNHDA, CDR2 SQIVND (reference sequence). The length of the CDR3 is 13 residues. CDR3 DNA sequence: TGTGCCAGTAATACAGGTGGCGGCTATGGCTACACCTTC. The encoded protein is CASNTGGGYGYTF.

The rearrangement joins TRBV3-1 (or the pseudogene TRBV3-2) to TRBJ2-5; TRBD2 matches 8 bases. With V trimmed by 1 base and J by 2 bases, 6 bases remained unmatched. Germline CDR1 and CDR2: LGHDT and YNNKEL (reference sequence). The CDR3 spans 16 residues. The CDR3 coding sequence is TGTGCCAGCAGCCAAGTCCTGACTAGCGAACAAGAGACCCAGTACTTC. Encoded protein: CASSQVLTSEQETQYF.

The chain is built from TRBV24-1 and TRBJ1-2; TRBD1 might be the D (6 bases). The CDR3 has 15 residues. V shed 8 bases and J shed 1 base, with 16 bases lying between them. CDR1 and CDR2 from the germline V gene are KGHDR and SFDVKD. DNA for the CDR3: TGTGCCACCATGGCAGAAGGGGGGGATAACTATGGCTACACCTTC. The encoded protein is CATMAEGGDNYGYTF.

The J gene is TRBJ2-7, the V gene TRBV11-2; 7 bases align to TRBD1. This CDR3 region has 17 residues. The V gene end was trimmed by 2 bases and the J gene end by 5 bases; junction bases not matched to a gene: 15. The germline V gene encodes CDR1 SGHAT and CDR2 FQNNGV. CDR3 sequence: CASSLRSGQGVRDEQYF. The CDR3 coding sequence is TGTGCCAGCAGCTTAAGATCTGGGCAGGGGGTCCGCGACGAGCAGTACTTC.

The CDR3 DNA reads TGTGCCTCTAAAGGGGTTGGTGGTTATTCACCCCTCCACTTT. Encoded protein: CASKGVGGYSPLHF. The genes are TRBV30 and TRBJ1-6; TRBD1 is a possible D gene (5 bases). V was pared by 7 bases and J by 8 bases, with 18 bases between. Germline CDR1 GTSNPN, CDR2 SVGIG (reference sequence). This CDR3 is 14 amino acids long. Supplemented by reference TRBV30 and TRBJ1-6, the full variable domain reads SQTIHQWPATLVQPVGSPLSLECTVEGTSNPNLYWYRQAAGRGLQLLFYSVGIGQISSEVPQNLSASRPQDRQFILSSKKLLLSDSGFYLCASKGVGGYSPLHFGNGTRLTVT.

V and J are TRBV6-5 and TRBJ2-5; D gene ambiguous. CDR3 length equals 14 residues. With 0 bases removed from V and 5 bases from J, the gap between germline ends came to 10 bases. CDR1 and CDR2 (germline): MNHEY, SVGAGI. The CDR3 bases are TGTGCCAGCAGTTACTCGGTAGCTCGCGAGACCCAGTACTTC. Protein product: CASSYSVARETQYF.

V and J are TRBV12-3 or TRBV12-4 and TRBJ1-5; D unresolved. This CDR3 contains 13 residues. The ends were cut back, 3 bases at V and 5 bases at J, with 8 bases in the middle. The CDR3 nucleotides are TGTGCCAGCAGTTTGAGCGGATATCAGCCCCAGCATTTT. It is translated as CASSLSGYQPQHF.

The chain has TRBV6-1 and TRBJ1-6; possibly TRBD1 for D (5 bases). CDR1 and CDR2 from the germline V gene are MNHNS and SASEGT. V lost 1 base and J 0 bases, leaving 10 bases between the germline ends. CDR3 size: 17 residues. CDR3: CASSEVGGSSYNSPLHF. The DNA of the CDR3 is TGTGCCAGCAGTGAAGTGGGGGGGAGCTCCTATAATTCACCCCTCCACTTT.

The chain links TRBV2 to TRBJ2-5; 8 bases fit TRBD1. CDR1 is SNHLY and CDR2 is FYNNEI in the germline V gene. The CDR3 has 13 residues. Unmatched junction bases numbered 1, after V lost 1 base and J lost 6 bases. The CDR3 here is CASSEGTGKTQYF. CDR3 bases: TGTGCCAGCAGTGAAGGGACAGGGAAGACCCAGTACTTC.

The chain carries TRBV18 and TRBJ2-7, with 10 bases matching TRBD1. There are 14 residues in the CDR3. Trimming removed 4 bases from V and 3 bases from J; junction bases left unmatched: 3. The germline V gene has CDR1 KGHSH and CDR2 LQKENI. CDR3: CASSRTGGLYEQYF. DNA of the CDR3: TGTGCCAGCTCACGGACAGGGGGTCTCTACGAGCAGTACTTC.

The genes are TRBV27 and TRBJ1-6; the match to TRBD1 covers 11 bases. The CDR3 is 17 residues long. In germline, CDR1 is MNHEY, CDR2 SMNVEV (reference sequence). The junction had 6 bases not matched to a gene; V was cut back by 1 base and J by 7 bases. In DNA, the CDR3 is TGTGCCAGCAGTTTATTTGGACAGGGGGCAAGGAATTCACCCCTCCACTTT. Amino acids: CASSLFGQGARNSPLHF.

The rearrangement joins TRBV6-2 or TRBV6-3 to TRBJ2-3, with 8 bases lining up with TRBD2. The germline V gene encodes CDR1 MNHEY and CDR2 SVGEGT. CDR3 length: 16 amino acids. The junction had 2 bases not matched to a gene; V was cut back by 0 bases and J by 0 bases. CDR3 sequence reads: CASSYSTSDSTDTQYF. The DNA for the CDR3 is TGTGCCAGCAGTTACTCGACTAGCGACAGCACAGATACGCAGTATTTT.

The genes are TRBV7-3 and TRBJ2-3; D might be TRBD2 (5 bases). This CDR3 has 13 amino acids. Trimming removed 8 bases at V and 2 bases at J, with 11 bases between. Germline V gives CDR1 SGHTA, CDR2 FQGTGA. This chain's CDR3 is CASGSSVTDTQYF. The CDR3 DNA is TGTGCCAGCGGGAGCTCTGTCACAGATACGCAGTATTTT.

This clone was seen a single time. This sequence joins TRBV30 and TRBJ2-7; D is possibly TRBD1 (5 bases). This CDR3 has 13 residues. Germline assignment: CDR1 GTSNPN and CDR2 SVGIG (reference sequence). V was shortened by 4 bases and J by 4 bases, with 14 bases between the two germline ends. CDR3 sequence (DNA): TGTGCCTGGATTAGGCAGGGTGGGTACGAGCAGTACTTC. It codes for CAWIRQGGYEQYF.

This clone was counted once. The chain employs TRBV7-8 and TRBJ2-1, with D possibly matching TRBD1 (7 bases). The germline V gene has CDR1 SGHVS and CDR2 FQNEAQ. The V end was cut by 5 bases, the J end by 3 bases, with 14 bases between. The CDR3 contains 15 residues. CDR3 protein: CASSPSGGGYNEQFF. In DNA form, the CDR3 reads TGTGCCAGCAGCCCCTCAGGGGGAGGCTACAATGAGCAGTTCTTC.

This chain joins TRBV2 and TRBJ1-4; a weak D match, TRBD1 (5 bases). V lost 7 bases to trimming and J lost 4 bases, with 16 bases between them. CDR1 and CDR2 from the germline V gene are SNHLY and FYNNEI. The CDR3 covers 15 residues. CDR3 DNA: TGTGCCAGCATTGGAACAGGCTCCCTTAATGAAAAACTGTTTTTT. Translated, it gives CASIGTGSLNEKLFF. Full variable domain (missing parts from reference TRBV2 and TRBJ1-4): EPEVTQTPSHQVTQMGQEVILRCVPISNHLYFYWYRQILGQKVEFLVSFYNNEISEKSEIFDDQFSVERPDGSNFTLKIRSTKLEDSAMYFCASIGTGSLNEKLFFGSGTQLSVL.

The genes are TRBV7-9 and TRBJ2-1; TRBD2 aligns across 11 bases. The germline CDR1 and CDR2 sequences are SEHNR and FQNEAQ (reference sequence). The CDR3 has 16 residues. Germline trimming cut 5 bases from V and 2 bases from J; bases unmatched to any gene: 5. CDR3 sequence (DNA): TGTGCCAGCAGCCCAAGACTAGCGGGGACCTACAATGAGCAGTTCTTC. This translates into CASSPRLAGTYNEQFF.